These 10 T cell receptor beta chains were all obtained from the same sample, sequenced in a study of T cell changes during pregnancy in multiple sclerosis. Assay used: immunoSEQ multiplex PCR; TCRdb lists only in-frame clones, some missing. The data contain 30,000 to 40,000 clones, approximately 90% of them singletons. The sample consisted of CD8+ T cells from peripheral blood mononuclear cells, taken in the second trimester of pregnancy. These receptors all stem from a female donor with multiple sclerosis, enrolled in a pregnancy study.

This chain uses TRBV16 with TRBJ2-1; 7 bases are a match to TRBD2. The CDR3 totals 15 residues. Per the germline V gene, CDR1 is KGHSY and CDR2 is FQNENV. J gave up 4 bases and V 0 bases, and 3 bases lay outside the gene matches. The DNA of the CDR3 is TGTGCCAGCAGCCAATCCTCGGGACTATACAATGAGCAGTTCTTC. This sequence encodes CASSQSSGLYNEQFF.

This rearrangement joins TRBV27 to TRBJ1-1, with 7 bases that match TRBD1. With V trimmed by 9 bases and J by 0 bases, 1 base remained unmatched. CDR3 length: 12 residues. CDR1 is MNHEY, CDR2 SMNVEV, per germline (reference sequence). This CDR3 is CASGQVNTEAFF. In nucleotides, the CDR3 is TGTGCCAGTGGACAGGTGAACACTGAAGCTTTCTTT.

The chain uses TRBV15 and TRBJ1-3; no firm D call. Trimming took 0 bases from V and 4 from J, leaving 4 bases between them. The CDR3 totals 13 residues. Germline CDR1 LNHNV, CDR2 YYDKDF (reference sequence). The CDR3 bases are TGTGCCACCAGCAGAGACAGGGGAAACACCATATATTTT. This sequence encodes CATSRDRGNTIYF.

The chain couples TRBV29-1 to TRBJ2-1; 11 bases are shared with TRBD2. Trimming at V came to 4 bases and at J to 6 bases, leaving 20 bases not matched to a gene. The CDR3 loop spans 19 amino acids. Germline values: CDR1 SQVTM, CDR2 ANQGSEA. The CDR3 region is CSVVWTEAQGLADFNEQFF. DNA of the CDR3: TGCAGCGTTGTGTGGACCGAAGCCCAGGGACTAGCGGATTTCAATGAGCAGTTCTTC.

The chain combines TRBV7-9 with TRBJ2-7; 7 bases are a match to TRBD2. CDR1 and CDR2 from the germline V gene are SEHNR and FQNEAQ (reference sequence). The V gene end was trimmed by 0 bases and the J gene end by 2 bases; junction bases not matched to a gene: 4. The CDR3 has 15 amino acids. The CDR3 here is CASSLAGDYAYEQYF. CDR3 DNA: TGTGCCAGCAGCTTAGCGGGGGACTACGCCTACGAGCAGTACTTC.

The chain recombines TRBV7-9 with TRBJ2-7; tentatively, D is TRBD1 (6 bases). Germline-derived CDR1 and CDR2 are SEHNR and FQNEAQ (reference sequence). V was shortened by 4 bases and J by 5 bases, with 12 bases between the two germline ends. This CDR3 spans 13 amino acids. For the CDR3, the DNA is TGTGCCAGCAGCTCCAGACAGGTCCACGAGCAGTACTTC. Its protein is CASSSRQVHEQYF.

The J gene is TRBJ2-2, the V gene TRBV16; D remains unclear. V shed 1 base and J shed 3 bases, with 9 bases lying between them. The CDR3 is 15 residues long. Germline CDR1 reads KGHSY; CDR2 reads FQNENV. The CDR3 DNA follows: TGTGCCAGCAGCCAATGGGCAGGCGACACCGGGGAGCTGTTTTTT. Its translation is CASSQWAGDTGELFF. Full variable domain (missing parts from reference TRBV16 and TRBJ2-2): GEEVAQTPKHLVRGEGQKAKLYCAPIKGHSYVFWYQQVLKNEFKFLISFQNENVFDETGMPKERFSAKCLPNSPCSLEIQATKLEDSAVYFCASSQWAGDTGELFFGEGSRLTVL.

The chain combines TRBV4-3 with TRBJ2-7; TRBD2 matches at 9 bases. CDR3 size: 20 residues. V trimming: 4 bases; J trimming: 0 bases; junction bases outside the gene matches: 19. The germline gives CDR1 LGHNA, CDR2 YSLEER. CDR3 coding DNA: TGCGCCAGCAGCCCCTACCTGTCCCCTAGTAGCGGGAGCTCCTCCTACGAGCAGTACTTC. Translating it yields CASSPYLSPSSGSSSYEQYF.

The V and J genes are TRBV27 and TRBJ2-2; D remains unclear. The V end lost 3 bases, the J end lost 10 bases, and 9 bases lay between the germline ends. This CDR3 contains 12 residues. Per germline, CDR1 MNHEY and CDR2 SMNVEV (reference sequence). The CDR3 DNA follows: TGTGCCAGCAGTTTGCCGGGTGAGGAGCTGTTTTTT. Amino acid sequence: CASSLPGEELFF.

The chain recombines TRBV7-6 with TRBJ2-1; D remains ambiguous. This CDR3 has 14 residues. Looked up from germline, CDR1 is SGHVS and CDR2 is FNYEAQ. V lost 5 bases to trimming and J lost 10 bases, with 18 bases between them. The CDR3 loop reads CASSPDHGLEEQFF. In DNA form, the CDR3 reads TGTGCCAGCAGCCCTGATCATGGGTTGGAGGAGCAGTTCTTC. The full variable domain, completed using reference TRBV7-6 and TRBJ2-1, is GAGVSQSPRYKVTKRGQDVALRCDPISGHVSLYWYRQALGQGPEFLTYFNYEAQQDKSGLPNDRFSAERPEGSISTLTIQRTEQRDSAMYRCASSPDHGLEEQFFGPGTRLTVL.